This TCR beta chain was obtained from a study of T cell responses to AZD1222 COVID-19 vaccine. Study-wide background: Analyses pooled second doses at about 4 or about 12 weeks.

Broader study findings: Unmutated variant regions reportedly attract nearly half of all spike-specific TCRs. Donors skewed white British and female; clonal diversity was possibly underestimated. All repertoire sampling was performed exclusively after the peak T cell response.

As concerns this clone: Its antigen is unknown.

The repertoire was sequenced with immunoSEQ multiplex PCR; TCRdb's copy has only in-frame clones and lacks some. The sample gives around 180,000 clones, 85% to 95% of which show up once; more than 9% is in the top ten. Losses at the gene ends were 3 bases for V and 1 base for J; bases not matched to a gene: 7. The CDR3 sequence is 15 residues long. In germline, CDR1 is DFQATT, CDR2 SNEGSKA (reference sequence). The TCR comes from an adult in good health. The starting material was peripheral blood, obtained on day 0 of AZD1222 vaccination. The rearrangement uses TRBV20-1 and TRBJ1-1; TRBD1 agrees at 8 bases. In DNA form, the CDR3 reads TGCAGTGCTAGTGCCGGGACAGGAGAGAACACTGAAGCTTTCTTT. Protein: CSASAGTGENTEAFF.